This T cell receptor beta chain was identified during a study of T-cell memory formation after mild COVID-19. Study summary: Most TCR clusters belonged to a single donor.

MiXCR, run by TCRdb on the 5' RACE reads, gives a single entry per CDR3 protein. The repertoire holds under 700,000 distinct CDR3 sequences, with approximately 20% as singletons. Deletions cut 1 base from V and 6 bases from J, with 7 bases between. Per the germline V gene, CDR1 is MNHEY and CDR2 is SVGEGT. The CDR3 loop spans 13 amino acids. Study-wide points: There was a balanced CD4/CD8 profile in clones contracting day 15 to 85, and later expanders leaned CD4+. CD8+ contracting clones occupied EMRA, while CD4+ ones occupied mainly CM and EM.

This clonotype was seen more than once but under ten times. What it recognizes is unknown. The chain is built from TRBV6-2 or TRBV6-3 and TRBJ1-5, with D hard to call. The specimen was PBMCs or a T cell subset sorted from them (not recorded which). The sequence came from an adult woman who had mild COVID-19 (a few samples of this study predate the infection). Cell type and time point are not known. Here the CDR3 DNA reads TGTGCCAGCAGTTACTTTCCGGGTCAGCCCCAGCATTTT. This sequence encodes CASSYFPGQPQHF.